The 31 T cell receptor beta chains below all came from one sample that was sequenced in a study of CD8+ T cells in alopecia areata. Indicated treatment: oral pan-JAK inhibitor, 5-10 mg twice daily. Following extraction, RNA underwent reverse transcription to cDNA, which served as the sequencing template. Sequencing was performed with immunoSEQ multiplex PCR; in TCRdb, only in-frame clones are kept and a portion is missing. Here the sample spans 190,000 or so clones, around three fifths being singletons. The sample here was CD8+ T cells sorted from blood, taken at week 24, from a patient treated with tofacitinib. These receptors were collected from a human donor with alopecia areata.

The chain links TRBV9 to TRBJ2-3, with a weak D call TRBD2 (7 bases). Germline CDR1 is SGDLS and CDR2 is YYNGEE. The germline V and J ends were trimmed by 0 bases and 4 bases, with 15 bases remaining between them. There are 16 residues in the CDR3. The CDR3 DNA reads as TGTGCCAGCAGCGTAGCTTGGGGGGGCGCGGCAGATACGCAGTATTTT. It translates to CASSVAWGGAADTQYF.

The rearrangement uses TRBV19 and TRBJ1-5, with D possibly TRBD1 on 5 matching bases. Deletions cut 3 bases from V and 1 base from J, with 10 bases between. The CDR3 is 15 amino acids. From germline, CDR1 is LNHDA and CDR2 SQIVND (reference sequence). The DNA of the CDR3 is TGTGCCAGTAGTATGGTGCAGGGAAGCAATCAGCCCCAGCATTTT. It translates to CASSMVQGSNQPQHF.

This chain's CDR3 is CASSHTDRGNQPQHF. The CDR3 nucleotides are TGCGCCAGCAGCCATACGGACAGGGGCAATCAGCCCCAGCATTTT. This rearrangement joins TRBV4-1 to TRBJ1-5; 8 bases map to TRBD1. Germline CDR1 MGHRA, CDR2 YSYEKL. The CDR3 runs 15 residues. Trimming at V came to 3 bases and at J to 2 bases, leaving 3 bases not matched to a gene.

This clone occurred a few times. The V and J genes are TRBV29-1 and TRBJ2-5, with D perhaps TRBD2 (6 bases). The CDR3 runs 13 residues. V dropped 5 bases and J dropped 0 bases, with 10 bases sitting between them. CDR1 is SQVTM, CDR2 ANQGSEA, per germline. This chain's CDR3 is CSVWAGNQETQYF. The CDR3 nucleotides read TGCAGCGTTTGGGCGGGGAACCAAGAGACCCAGTACTTC.

This clone was picked up a small number of times. The V call is TRBV29-1, the J call TRBJ2-4; no firm D call. CDR3 length equals 10 residues. Germline loops: CDR1 SQVTM, CDR2 ANQGSEA. V dropped 7 bases and J dropped 5 bases, with 6 bases sitting between them. This CDR3 reads CSAQENIQYF. For the CDR3, the DNA is TGCAGCGCCCAAGAAAACATTCAGTACTTC. The full variable domain, rest sourced from reference TRBV29-1 and TRBJ2-4, is SAVISQKPSRDICQRGTSLTIQCQVDSQVTMMFWYRQQPGQSLTLIATANQGSEATYESGFVIDKFPISRPNLTFSTLTVSNMSPEDSSIYLCSAQENIQYFGAGTRLSVL.

V is TRBV5-1 and J is TRBJ1-5, with D possibly matching TRBD1 (5 bases). Germline-derived CDR1 and CDR2 are SGHRS and YFSETQ. V was trimmed by 0 bases and J by 1 base, leaving 8 bases between them. CDR3 length: 15 amino acids. CDR3: CASSLAGASNQPQHF. The CDR3 DNA reads as TGCGCCAGCAGCTTGGCTGGGGCCAGCAATCAGCCCCAGCATTTT.

This chain links TRBV30 with TRBJ2-7, with TRBD1 identical over 7 bases. This CDR3 is 11 amino acids long. The V and J ends lost 5 bases and 3 bases, in that order; junction bases with no gene match: 1. Germline CDR1 GTSNPN, CDR2 SVGIG (reference sequence). This CDR3 is CAWDRDYEQYF. The CDR3 bases are TGTGCCTGGGACAGGGACTACGAGCAGTACTTC.

The chain joins TRBV4-1 to TRBJ1-2, with D possibly TRBD1 on 5 matching bases. Trimming shortened V by 1 base and J by 4 bases, and 13 bases separated the two germline ends. Germline V gives CDR1 MGHRA, CDR2 YSYEKL. There are 15 residues in the CDR3. The CDR3 DNA reads TGCGCCAGCAGCCAAGGTCAGACGGGGGGCTATGGCTACACCTTC. Its translation: CASSQGQTGGYGYTF.

This clone was seen only a few times. This chain connects TRBV6-4 to TRBJ1-2; weak D call: TRBD1 (5 bases). Per the germline V gene, CDR1 is MRHNA and CDR2 is SNTAGT. V was pared by 4 bases and J by 4 bases, with 10 bases between. The CDR3 is 13 residues long. The CDR3 sequence is CASSGGEGYGYTF. The DNA of the CDR3 is TGTGCCAGCAGTGGGGGGGAAGGCTATGGCTACACCTTC.

The chain joins TRBV29-1 to TRBJ1-2, with a tentative D call TRBD1 (6 bases). CDR1 is SQVTM, CDR2 ANQGSEA, per germline. V was clipped by 6 bases and J by 3 bases, with 14 bases between them. The length of the CDR3 is 13 residues. CDR3 sequence (DNA): TGCAGCGTCAAGGACAGCGGGCACTATGGCTACACCTTC. Encoded protein: CSVKDSGHYGYTF.

The chain joins TRBV14 to TRBJ2-7, with 7 positions matching TRBD1. The CDR3 spans 15 residues. V trimming: 4 bases; J trimming: 0 bases; junction bases outside the gene matches: 6. Germline CDR1 is SGHDN and CDR2 is FVKESK. The CDR3 sequence is CASSLGQSVSYEQYF. The CDR3 nucleotides are TGTGCCAGCAGCCTGGGACAGAGCGTCTCCTACGAGCAGTACTTC.

J is TRBJ1-1 and V is TRBV5-1; D gene unclear. The ends were cut back, 4 bases at V and 0 bases at J, with 13 bases in the middle. Germline CDR1 is SGHRS and CDR2 is YFSETQ. The CDR3 is 15 amino acids. In nucleotides, the CDR3 is TGCGCCAGCAGCCCAAACTCATTGGTGAACACTGAAGCTTTCTTT. It yields the protein CASSPNSLVNTEAFF.

This chain connects TRBV18 to TRBJ2-3; D may correspond to TRBD1 or TRBD2 (6 bases each). Trimming took off 4 bases at V and 8 bases at J, with 22 bases between the two ends. CDR1 KGHSH and CDR2 LQKENI come from the germline V gene. There are 16 residues in the CDR3. CDR3: CASSRYRGLTVGTQYF. In DNA, the CDR3 is TGTGCCAGCTCACGATACCGGGGGCTCACCGTCGGTACGCAGTATTTT.

CDR3 sequence (DNA): TGTGCCAGCAACCCGGGGACATTCACCGGGGAGCTGTTTTTT. Residues: CASNPGTFTGELFF. The rearrangement joins TRBV25-1 to TRBJ2-2, with D maybe TRBD1 (6 bases). The V gene's germline CDR1 is MGHDK and CDR2 SYGVNS. The CDR3 consists of 14 residues. V shed 7 bases and J shed 4 bases, with 13 bases lying between them.

The chain links TRBV7-9 to TRBJ2-7; D gene unclear. V was cut by 3 bases and J by 4 bases, with 7 bases left in between. This CDR3 is built from 12 residues. Germline CDR1 reads SEHNR; CDR2 reads FQNEAQ (reference sequence). The CDR3 DNA reads TGTGCCAGCAGCTTTAACAGATACGAGCAGTACTTC. This translates into CASSFNRYEQYF.

The chain is built from TRBV5-6 and TRBJ2-2; no reliable D call. Trimming removed 2 bases at V and 1 base at J, with 9 bases between. This CDR3 has 15 residues. Germline values: CDR1 SGHDT, CDR2 YYEEEE. This chain's CDR3 is CASSLGMMNTGELFF. The DNA for the CDR3 is TGTGCCAGCAGCTTAGGCATGATGAACACCGGGGAGCTGTTTTTT.

The chain combines TRBV29-1 with TRBJ1-2; D gene unclear. V was trimmed by 5 bases and J by 5 bases, leaving 18 bases between them. In germline, CDR1 is SQVTM, CDR2 ANQGSEA. CDR3 length equals 14 residues. The CDR3 reads CSVWATQTGYGYTF. Written as DNA, the CDR3 is TGCAGCGTTTGGGCGACCCAAACGGGGTATGGCTACACCTTC.

The rearrangement uses TRBV30 and TRBJ2-3; TRBD2 matches at 10 bases. The germline CDR1 and CDR2 sequences are GTSNPN and SVGIG (reference sequence). The CDR3 has 13 amino acids. Germline trimming cut 3 bases from V and 4 bases from J; bases unmatched to any gene: 1. In nucleotides, the CDR3 is TGTGCCTGGAGAGCGGGGGGGCCAGATACGCAGTATTTT. Translating it yields CAWRAGGPDTQYF.

J is TRBJ2-1 and V is TRBV4-1; D is perhaps TRBD2 (6 bases). Germline V gene sequence: CDR1 MGHRA, CDR2 YSYEKL. Trimming left V 4 bases short and J 10 bases short, with 17 bases between. This CDR3 contains 14 residues. As DNA, the CDR3 is TGCGCCAGCAGCCTCAGAGCGCGGGACGGCGAGCAGTTCTTC. The encoded protein is CASSLRARDGEQFF.

The J gene is TRBJ1-5, the V gene TRBV9; D ambiguous. There are 15 residues in the CDR3. CDR1 and CDR2 (germline): SGDLS, YYNGEE. V was shortened by 2 bases and J by 4 bases, with 13 bases between the two germline ends. In DNA, the CDR3 is TGTGCCAGCAGCGTTGACGGACGGATAAATCAGCCCCAGCATTTT. It encodes CASSVDGRINQPQHF.

The chain is built from TRBV29-1 and TRBJ1-2; 7 nucleotides align to TRBD1. J was trimmed by 0 bases and V by 6 bases; bases with no gene match: 7. This CDR3 has 14 amino acids. Germline V gene lookup returns CDR1 SQVTM and CDR2 ANQGSEA. The CDR3 coding sequence is TGCAGCGTCGCAGGGGGGGCCCCTAACTATGGCTACACCTTC. It yields the protein CSVAGGAPNYGYTF.

This rearrangement joins TRBV7-9 to TRBJ2-1; D is tentatively TRBD1 or TRBD2 (5 bases each). V was pared by 5 bases and J by 5 bases, with 13 bases between. This CDR3 has 14 residues. The germline gives CDR1 SEHNR, CDR2 FQNEAQ (reference sequence). The CDR3 reads CASSPRGLNNEQFF. Written as DNA, the CDR3 is TGTGCCAGCAGCCCTCGGGGCCTAAACAATGAGCAGTTCTTC.

In its sample, this clone was seen once. The chain is built from TRBV7-8 and TRBJ2-4; 11 nucleotides agree with TRBD1. Germline-derived CDR1 and CDR2 are SGHVS and FQNEAQ. This CDR3 is built from 15 residues. J lost 7 bases, V lost 5 bases, and 7 bases had no gene match. The CDR3 sequence is CASSDGQGAWNIQYF. The CDR3 coding sequence is TGTGCCAGCAGCGACGGACAGGGGGCATGGAACATTCAGTACTTC.

The chain links TRBV30 to TRBJ1-1, with D tentatively TRBD1 (5 bases). CDR3 length equals 15 residues. Looked up from germline, CDR1 is GTSNPN and CDR2 is SVGIG (reference sequence). Trimming took off 0 bases at V and 1 base at J, with 12 bases between the two ends. As DNA, the CDR3 is TGTGCCTGGAGTGTTCCGGGGGGTTCGAACACTGAAGCTTTCTTT. Translation: CAWSVPGGSNTEAFF.

This clone was observed many times. The gene calls are TRBV4-2 and TRBJ1-5; TRBD1 matches 8 bases. The CDR3 spans 17 residues. After removal of 1 base from V and 0 bases from J, the junction contained 5 bases not matched to a gene. The germline V gene encodes CDR1 LGHNA and CDR2 YNFKEQ. The chain's CDR3 is CASSQGTGQASNQPQHF. For the CDR3, the DNA is TGTGCCAGCAGCCAAGGGACGGGACAGGCTAGCAATCAGCCCCAGCATTTT.

The V and J genes are TRBV6-5 and TRBJ1-2; D is uncertain. The CDR3 loop spans 12 amino acids. V dropped 5 bases and J dropped 4 bases, with 8 bases sitting between them. Germline CDR1 is MNHEY and CDR2 is SVGAGI. CDR3 in DNA: TGTGCCAGCAGTGGACGGCCCTATGGCTACACCTTC. It yields the protein CASSGRPYGYTF.

The chain is built from TRBV7-9 and TRBJ2-7, with 7 bases lining up with TRBD1. J lost 6 bases, V lost 2 bases, and 10 bases had no gene match. CDR1 and CDR2 (germline): SEHNR, FQNEAQ (reference sequence). CDR3 length: 15 amino acids. CDR3 bases: TGTGCCAGCAGCTTATGGCGACAGGGTCCACTCGAGCAGTACTTC. Its translation is CASSLWRQGPLEQYF.

The chain joins TRBV5-1 to TRBJ1-1; no clear D gene. CDR3 size: 13 residues. Germline V gives CDR1 SGHRS, CDR2 YFSETQ. Trimming took 0 bases from V and 7 from J, leaving 10 bases between them. The CDR3 loop reads CASSLGGSFEAFF. In DNA, the CDR3 is TGCGCCAGCAGCTTGGGAGGGTCGTTTGAAGCTTTCTTT. Supplemented by reference TRBV5-1 and TRBJ1-1, the full variable domain reads KAGVTQTPRYLIKTRGQQVTLSCSPISGHRSVSWYQQTPGQGLQFLFEYFSETQRNKGNFPGRFSGRQFSNSRSEMNVSTLELGDSALYLCASSLGGSFEAFFGQGTRLTVV.

The chain employs TRBV7-9 and TRBJ2-3, with 11 bases aligning to TRBD2. Germline V gene lookup returns CDR1 SEHNR and CDR2 FQNEAQ (reference sequence). This CDR3 has 16 residues. The V and J ends lost 6 bases and 4 bases, in that order; junction bases with no gene match: 9. CDR3 residues: CASRLTSGDGADTQYF. The CDR3 nucleotides read TGTGCCAGCAGATTGACTAGCGGGGATGGTGCAGATACGCAGTATTTT.

The chain uses TRBV4-1 and TRBJ2-3; D call uncertain. The length of the CDR3 is 14 residues. The germline gives CDR1 MGHRA, CDR2 YSYEKL. The ends were cut back, 1 base at V and 3 bases at J, with 8 bases in the middle. CDR3: CASSQGGETDTQYF. CDR3 nucleotides: TGCGCCAGCAGCCAAGGGGGTGAGACAGATACGCAGTATTTT.

The V gene is TRBV12-5, the J gene TRBJ1-1; D possibly corresponds to TRBD1 (5 bases). Germline lookup yields CDR1 LGHNT and CDR2 FRNRAP. The CDR3 spans 11 residues. V was trimmed by 7 bases and J by 7 bases, leaving 10 bases between them. The CDR3 DNA follows: TGTGCTAGTGAATCCGGACATGAAGCTTTCTTT. Translated, it gives CASESGHEAFF.